The clone carrying this T cell receptor (beta chain) was detected only a few times. Its antigen is not identified. The sample holds other DNA sequences that translate to the same CDR3. The data derive from a study of cytomegalovirus exposure and HLA in healthy donors. Study-level findings and limits: The study labeled around 160 TCR beta chains cytomegalovirus-associated. Researchers reported in a later analysis that a missense DCLRE1C variant was tied to TCR beta V- and J-gene trimming. A prior analysis recorded that most TCR beta V segments were productive about 87% or about 30% of the time.

These donors counted as nominally healthy when sampled, but unrecorded immune exposures were likely. V shed 0 bases, J shed 1 base, and the junction held 0 bases outside the gene matches. The V gene's germline CDR1 is SGHDT and CDR2 YYEEEE. The CDR3 spans 15 residues. In the PCR, 60 Vbeta and 13 Jbeta primers were used. TCRdb's table, derived via immunoSEQ multiplex PCR, lists solely in-frame clones and lacks some. Among about 180,000 clones listed, 75% to 85% were seen once. The specimen sequenced was PBMCs. The chain combines TRBV5-6 with TRBJ1-5; 8 bases match TRBD1. This TCR was sampled from a girl aged 2 to 9 in good health and CMV-seropositive. The CDR3 coding sequence is TGTGCCAGCAGCTTGGGACAGGGGAGCAATCAGCCCCAGCATTTT. Its protein product is CASSLGQGSNQPQHF.